The present entry profiles one T cell receptor beta chain with its context. The antigen this receptor binds is unknown. Base qualities were left out, and no much larger clone turns up one base away. The library relied on the immunoSEQ multiplex PCR assay. The original pipeline was this. A statistical classification framework was built for diagnosing cytomegalovirus status from the catalog of TCR beta chain sequences. The table comes from immuneACCESS by way of TCRdb, which keeps in-frame sequences with V and J called. Part of the clones is missing from these tables; in studies checked, under half for an unresolved V gene and the rest for unknown reasons. For V, J and clone size, that table is used; D and trimming come from the DNA. The sample table holds over 60,000 clones, of which approximately 94% were seen once. Clones ranked in the top ten supply 4% to 5.5% of the sample. Donors formed part of the validation cohort, which comprised over a hundred subjects and was distinct from the first cohort of 690 or so subjects.

This sample was included in a study of cytomegalovirus exposure and HLA in healthy donors (dated by TCRdb to between 2016 and 2019). Study-level background: According to a later analysis, the roughly 130 validation repertoires were produced on the same platform as the approximately 600 repertoires of the first cohort. The study combined high-throughput TCR immunosequencing, statistical association of individual TCRs with disease status, and machine learning to predict cytomegalovirus infection status. Along with the roughly 700-subject first cohort, a separate validation cohort of over a hundred different subjects was used. The aim of the study was to test whether cataloging public T cell receptors could identify signatures of past pathogen exposure. Overall results and qualifications from the work: The authors suggested that the approach could potentially be generalized to other disease states and immunological phenotypes. The study gave a list of 150 to 200 TCR beta chains associated with cytomegalovirus. Three of the identified cytomegalovirus-associated TCR beta chains were confirmed in vitro to be specific for cytomegalovirus antigens. Cytomegalovirus status was reported to be diagnosed by the classifier with high specificity and sensitivity in both the original and validation cohorts. A later analysis lacked HLA typing for the validation cohort, so it scored co-occurrence in that cohort across all 110 or so repertoires. Across donors, most TCR sequences were observed very rarely, whereas some public TCRs were present in many individuals. A later analysis found that TCRs clustered in the first cohort also tended to co-occur in the 110 or so validation repertoires, with 90% to 95% of cluster scores above 0.

The germline V gene sets CDR1 to MNHNS and CDR2 to SASEGT. The CDR3 numbers 13 residues from cysteine through phenylalanine. Only the CDR3 region is kept as DNA, spanning 39 bases read in frame from base 1. Trimming costs V 8 bases and J 3 bases, and their ends lie 11 bases apart. This receptor was identified in a man younger than 30 in good health and CMV-seropositive. Sample: PBMCs. The chain links TRBV6-1 with TRBJ2-1; a weak D assignment points to TRBD2 (5 bases agree). DNA sequence: TGTGCCAGCGGGGAGCGAAGCTACAATGAGCAGTTCTTC. The resulting protein is CASGERSYNEQFF.